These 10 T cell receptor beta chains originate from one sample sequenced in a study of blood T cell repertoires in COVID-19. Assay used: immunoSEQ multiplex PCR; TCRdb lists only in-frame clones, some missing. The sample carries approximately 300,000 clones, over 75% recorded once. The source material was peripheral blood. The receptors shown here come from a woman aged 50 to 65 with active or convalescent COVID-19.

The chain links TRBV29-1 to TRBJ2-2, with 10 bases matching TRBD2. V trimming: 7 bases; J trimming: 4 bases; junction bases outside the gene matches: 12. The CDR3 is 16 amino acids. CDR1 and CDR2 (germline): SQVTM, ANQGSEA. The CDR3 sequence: CSAYSGTSVGTGELFF. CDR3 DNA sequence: TGCAGCGCCTATTCCGGGACTAGCGTTGGCACCGGGGAGCTGTTTTTT.

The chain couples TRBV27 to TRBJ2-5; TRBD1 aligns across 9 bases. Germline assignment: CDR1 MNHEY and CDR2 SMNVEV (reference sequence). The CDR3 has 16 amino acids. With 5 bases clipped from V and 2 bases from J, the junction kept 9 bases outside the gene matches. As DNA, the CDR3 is TGTGCCAGCAGTCCTTTGGACAGGGGTCCTCAAGAGACCCAGTACTTC. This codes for CASSPLDRGPQETQYF.

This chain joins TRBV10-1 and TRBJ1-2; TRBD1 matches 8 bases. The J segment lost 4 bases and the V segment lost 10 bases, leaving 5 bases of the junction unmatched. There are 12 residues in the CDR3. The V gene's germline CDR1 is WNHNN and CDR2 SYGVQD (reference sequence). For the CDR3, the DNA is TGCGCCAAAAAGGGACAGGTCTATGGCTACACCTTC. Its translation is CAKKGQVYGYTF.

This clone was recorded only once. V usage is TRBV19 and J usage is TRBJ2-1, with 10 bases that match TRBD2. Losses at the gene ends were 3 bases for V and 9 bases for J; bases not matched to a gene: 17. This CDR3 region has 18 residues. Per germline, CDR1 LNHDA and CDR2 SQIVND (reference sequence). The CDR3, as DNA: TGTGCCAGTAGTATTATCCCCTCCCTAGCGGGGGCCGAAGGTGAGCAGTTCTTC. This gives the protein CASSIIPSLAGAEGEQFF.

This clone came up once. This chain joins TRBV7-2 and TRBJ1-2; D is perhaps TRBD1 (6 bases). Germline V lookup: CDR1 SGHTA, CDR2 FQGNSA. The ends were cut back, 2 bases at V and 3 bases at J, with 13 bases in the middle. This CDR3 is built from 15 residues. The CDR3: CASSLFRTDYYGYTF. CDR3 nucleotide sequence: TGTGCCAGCAGCTTATTCCGGACAGACTACTATGGCTACACCTTC.

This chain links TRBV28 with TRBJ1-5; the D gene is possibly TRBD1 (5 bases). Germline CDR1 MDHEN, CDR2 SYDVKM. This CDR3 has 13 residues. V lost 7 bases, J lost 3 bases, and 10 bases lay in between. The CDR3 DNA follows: TGTGCCAGCATGGGGGGTATCAATCAGCCCCAGCATTTT. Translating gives CASMGGINQPQHF.

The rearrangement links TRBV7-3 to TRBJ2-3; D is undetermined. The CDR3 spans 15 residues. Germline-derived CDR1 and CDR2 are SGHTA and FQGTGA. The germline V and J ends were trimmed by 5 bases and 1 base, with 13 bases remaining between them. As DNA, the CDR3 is TGTGCCAGCAGCCCCCGGTGGCTAGGCACAGATACGCAGTATTTT. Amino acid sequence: CASSPRWLGTDTQYF.

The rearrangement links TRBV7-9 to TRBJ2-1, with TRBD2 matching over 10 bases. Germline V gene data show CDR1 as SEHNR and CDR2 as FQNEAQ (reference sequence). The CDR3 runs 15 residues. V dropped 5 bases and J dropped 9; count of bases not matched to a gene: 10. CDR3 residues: CASSTPSGRRSEQFF. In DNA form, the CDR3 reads TGTGCCAGCAGCACCCCTAGCGGGAGAAGAAGTGAGCAGTTCTTC.

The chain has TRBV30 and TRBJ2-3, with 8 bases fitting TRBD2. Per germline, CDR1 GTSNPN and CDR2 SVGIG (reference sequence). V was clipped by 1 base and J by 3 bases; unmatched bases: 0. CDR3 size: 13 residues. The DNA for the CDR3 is TGTGCCTGGAGTGCGGGGGGGACAGATACGCAGTATTTT. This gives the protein CAWSAGGTDTQYF.

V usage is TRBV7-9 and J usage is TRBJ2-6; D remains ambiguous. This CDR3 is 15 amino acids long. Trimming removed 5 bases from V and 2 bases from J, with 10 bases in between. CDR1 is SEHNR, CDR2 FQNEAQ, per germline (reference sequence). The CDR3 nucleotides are TGTGCCAGCAGCGTCCCCTTTCCTGGGGCCAACGTCCTGACTTTC. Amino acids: CASSVPFPGANVLTF.